The source of this T cell receptor (beta chain) is a study of human T cells and chemical hapten exposure. The length of the CDR3 is 16 residues. The J segment lost 2 bases and the V segment lost 6 bases, leaving 9 bases of the junction unmatched. TCRdb analysed the RACE reads with MiXCR anew, one entry per CDR3 protein. This table holds some 87,000 distinct CDR3 sequences, about 9.4% found once. Time point here: patch test 1, 2 weeks after DPC sensitization. Specified treatment: therapeutic diphenylcyclopropenone sensitization with weekly scalp DPC. This clonotype came up many times. Here the sequenced sample was whole blood, taken in connection with sensitization to the hapten diphenylcyclopropenone (DPC). This TCR was recovered from a woman aged 45-59 years with alopecia areata. Some clones in this sample may be carry-over from other donors' samples. This sequence joins TRBV12-3 or TRBV12-4 and TRBJ2-3; 9 positions match TRBD2. Here the CDR3 reads CASRPVLAGSTDTQYF. For the CDR3, the DNA is TGTGCCAGCAGGCCCGTACTAGCGGGCTCCACAGATACGCAGTATTTT.